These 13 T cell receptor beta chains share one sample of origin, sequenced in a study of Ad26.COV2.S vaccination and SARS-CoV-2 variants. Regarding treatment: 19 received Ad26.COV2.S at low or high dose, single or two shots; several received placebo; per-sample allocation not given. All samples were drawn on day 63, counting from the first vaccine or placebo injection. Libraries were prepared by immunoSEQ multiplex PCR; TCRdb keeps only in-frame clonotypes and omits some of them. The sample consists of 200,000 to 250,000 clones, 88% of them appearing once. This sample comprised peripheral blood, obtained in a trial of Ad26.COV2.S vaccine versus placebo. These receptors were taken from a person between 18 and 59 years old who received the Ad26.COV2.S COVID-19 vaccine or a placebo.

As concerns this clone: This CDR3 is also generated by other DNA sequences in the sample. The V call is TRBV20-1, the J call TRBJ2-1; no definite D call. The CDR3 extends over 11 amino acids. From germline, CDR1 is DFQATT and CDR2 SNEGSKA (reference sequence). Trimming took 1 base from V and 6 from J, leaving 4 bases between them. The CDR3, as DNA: TGCAGTGCTAGAGGAACCAATGAGCAGTTCTTC. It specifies CSARGTNEQFF.

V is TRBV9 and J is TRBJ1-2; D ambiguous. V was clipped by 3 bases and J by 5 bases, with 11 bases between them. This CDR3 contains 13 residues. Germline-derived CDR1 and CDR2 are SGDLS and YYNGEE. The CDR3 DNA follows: TGTGCCAGCAGCGAATCGGGGTGGTATGGCTACACCTTC. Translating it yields CASSESGWYGYTF.

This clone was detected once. The CDR3 DNA reads as TGCAGCGTTGACCAGCGGGGGGAGGACACAGATACGCAGTATTTT. Translating gives CSVDQRGEDTDTQYF. The V and J genes are TRBV29-1 and TRBJ2-3, with 9 bases matching TRBD2. The CDR3 loop spans 15 amino acids. Looked up from germline, CDR1 is SQVTM and CDR2 is ANQGSEA. V lost 3 bases and J lost 2; bases outside the gene matches: 6.

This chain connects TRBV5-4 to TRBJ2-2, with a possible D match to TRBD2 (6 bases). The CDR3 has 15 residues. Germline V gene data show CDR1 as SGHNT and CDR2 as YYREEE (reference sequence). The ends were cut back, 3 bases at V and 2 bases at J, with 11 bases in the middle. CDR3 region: CASSSPGSNTGELFF. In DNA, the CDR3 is TGTGCCAGCAGCTCTCCCGGGAGTAACACCGGGGAGCTGTTTTTT. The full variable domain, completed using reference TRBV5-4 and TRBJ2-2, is ETGVTQSPTHLIKTRGQQVTLRCSSQSGHNTVSWYQQALGQGPQFIFQYYREEENGRGNFPPRFSGLQFPNYSSELNVNALELDDSALYLCASSSPGSNTGELFFGEGSRLTVL.

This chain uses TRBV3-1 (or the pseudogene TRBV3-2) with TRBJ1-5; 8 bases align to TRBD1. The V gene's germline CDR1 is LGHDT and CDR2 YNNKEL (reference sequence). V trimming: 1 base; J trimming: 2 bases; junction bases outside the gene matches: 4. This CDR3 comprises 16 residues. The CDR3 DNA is TGTGCCAGCAGCCAAGCCAGGGGGCCTGGCAATCAGCCCCAGCATTTT. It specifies CASSQARGPGNQPQHF.

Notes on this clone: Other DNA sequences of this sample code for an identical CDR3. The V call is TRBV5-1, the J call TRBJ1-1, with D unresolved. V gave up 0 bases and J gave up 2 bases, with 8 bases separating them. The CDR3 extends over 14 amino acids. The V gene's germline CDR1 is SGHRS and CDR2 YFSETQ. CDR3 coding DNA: TGCGCCAGCAGCTTGGGAGGCTCTAACACTGAAGCTTTCTTT. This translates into CASSLGGSNTEAFF.

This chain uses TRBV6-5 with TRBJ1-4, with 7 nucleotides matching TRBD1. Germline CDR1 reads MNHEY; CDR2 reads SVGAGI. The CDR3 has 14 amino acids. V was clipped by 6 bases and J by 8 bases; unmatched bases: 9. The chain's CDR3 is CASRPCGTDEKLFF. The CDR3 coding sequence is TGTGCCAGCAGACCTTGCGGGACAGACGAAAAACTGTTTTTT.

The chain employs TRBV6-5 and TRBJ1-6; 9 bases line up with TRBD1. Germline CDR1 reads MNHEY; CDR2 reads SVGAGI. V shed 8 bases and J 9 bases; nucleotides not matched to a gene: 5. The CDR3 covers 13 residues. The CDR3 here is CASWDRASSPLHF. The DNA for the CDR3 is TGTGCCAGCTGGGACAGGGCAAGTTCACCCCTCCACTTT.

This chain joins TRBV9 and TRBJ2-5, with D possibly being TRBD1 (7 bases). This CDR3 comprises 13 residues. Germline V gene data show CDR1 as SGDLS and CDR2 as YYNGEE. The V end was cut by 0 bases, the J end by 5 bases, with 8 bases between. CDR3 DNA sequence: TGTGCCAGCAGCGTAGCAGGGGGGGAGACCCAGTACTTC. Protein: CASSVAGGETQYF.

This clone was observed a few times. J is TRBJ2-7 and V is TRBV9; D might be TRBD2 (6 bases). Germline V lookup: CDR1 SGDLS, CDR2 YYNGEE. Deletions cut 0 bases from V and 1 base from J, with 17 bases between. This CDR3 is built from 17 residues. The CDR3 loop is CASSVGSEAGHSYEQYF. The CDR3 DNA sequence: TGTGCCAGCAGCGTAGGATCTGAAGCGGGCCATTCCTACGAGCAGTACTTC.

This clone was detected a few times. CDR3 nucleotides: TGCAGTGCTAGTGGGACAGGGGTGTTGGATAATTCACCCCTCCACTTT. As protein: CSASGTGVLDNSPLHF. The chain recombines TRBV20-1 with TRBJ1-6, with 10 bases that match TRBD1. From germline, CDR1 is DFQATT and CDR2 SNEGSKA (reference sequence). The CDR3 contains 16 residues. V was clipped by 3 bases and J by 5 bases; unmatched bases: 7.

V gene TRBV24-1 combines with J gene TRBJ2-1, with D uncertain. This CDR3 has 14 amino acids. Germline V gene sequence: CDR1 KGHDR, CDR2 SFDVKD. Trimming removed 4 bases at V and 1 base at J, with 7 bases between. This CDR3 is CATSDPPSYNEQFF. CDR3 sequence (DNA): TGTGCCACCAGTGACCCTCCTTCCTACAATGAGCAGTTCTTC.

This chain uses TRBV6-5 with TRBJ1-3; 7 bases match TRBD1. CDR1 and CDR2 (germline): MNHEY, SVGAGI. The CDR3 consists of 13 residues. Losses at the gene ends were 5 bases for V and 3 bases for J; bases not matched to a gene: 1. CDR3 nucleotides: TGTGCCAGCAGTCAGGGGGATGGAAACACCATATATTTT. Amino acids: CASSQGDGNTIYF.